This TCR beta chain was documented in a study of T cells in Graves' hyperthyroidism and ophthalmopathy. Study-wide results and limits: Most thyroid clonotypes expanded above 0.001 appeared in blood too.

Comments on this clonotype: Its target is unknown.

Trimming took off 1 base at V and 6 bases at J, with 7 bases between the two ends. The germline CDR1 and CDR2 sequences are LNHDA and SQIVND (reference sequence). This CDR3 has 13 amino acids. It was RNA transcripts that yielded the amplified TCR beta CDR3 regions. In the first-round RT-PCR of the TCR CDR3, the HTBI primer set was used. MiXCR, applied by TCRdb to the multiplex PCR reads, yields one record per CDR3 protein. The sample has under 450,000 distinct CDR3 sequences, 15% to 19% seen once. Researchers defined stable Graves' hyperthyroidism as no ophthalmopathy progression within 18 months. Exclusion of a patient resulted from uncontrolled infection, other autoimmune disease, pregnancy or lactation.

The V gene is TRBV19, the J gene TRBJ2-1; D not certain. This receptor was obtained from a woman between 18 and 29 years old with Graves' hyperthyroidism. Sample: blood. The CDR3 coding sequence is TGTGCCAGTAGTATAGGGTCTTTCAATGAGCAGTTCTTC. Amino acid sequence: CASSIGSFNEQFF.